The 7 T cell receptor beta chains given below trace back to one sample, sequenced in a study of blood T cell repertoires in COVID-19. Sequencing was performed with immunoSEQ multiplex PCR; in TCRdb, only in-frame clones are kept and a portion is missing. The sample contains about 70,000 clones, around 88% of which appear only once. Sequencing used peripheral blood. These receptors were collected from a woman in her 70s with acute or convalescent COVID-19.

The chain combines TRBV28 with TRBJ1-5; 10 nucleotides match TRBD1. Unmatched junction bases numbered 5, after V lost 9 bases and J lost 6 bases. Germline assignment: CDR1 MDHEN and CDR2 SYDVKM. The CDR3 contains 13 residues. CDR3 sequence (DNA): TGTGCCAGAAGGGACAGGGGAAGTCAGCCCCAGCATTTT. This codes for CARRDRGSQPQHF.

V gene TRBV5-8 combines with J gene TRBJ1-4; the D is unclear. Trimming took 3 bases from V and 7 from J, leaving 7 bases between them. Germline loops: CDR1 SGHTS, CDR2 YDEGEE. The CDR3 runs 12 residues. CDR3 coding DNA: TGTGCCAGCAGCTATACGAGTGAAAAACTGTTTTTT. The encoded protein is CASSYTSEKLFF.

This chain links TRBV5-1 with TRBJ2-2, with D perhaps matching TRBD2 (6 bases). Trimming stripped 4 bases from V and 0 bases from J, with 16 bases between. The germline V gene has CDR1 SGHRS and CDR2 YFSETQ. This CDR3 spans 17 amino acids. CDR3 DNA: TGCGCCAGCAGCCTAGGGACTTTCCTACCGAACACCGGGGAGCTGTTTTTT. Protein product: CASSLGTFLPNTGELFF. Full variable domain (rest looked up from reference TRBV5-1 and TRBJ2-2): KAGVTQTPRYLIKTRGQQVTLSCSPISGHRSVSWYQQTPGQGLQFLFEYFSETQRNKGNFPGRFSGRQFSNSRSEMNVSTLELGDSALYLCASSLGTFLPNTGELFFGEGSRLTVL.

The DNA for the CDR3 is TGTGCCAGTAGTACCCTGACAGATAGCAATCAGCCCCAGCATTTT. Protein product: CASSTLTDSNQPQHF. The genes are TRBV19 and TRBJ1-5, with D possibly matching TRBD1 (5 bases). CDR1 and CDR2 (germline): LNHDA, SQIVND (reference sequence). V was trimmed by 4 bases and J by 0 bases, leaving 10 bases between them. This CDR3 region has 15 residues.

The rearrangement links TRBV27 to TRBJ1-3, with D perhaps matching TRBD1 (5 bases). Germline V gene lookup returns CDR1 MNHEY and CDR2 SMNVEV (reference sequence). Trimming removed 5 bases at V and 0 bases at J, with 11 bases between. The CDR3 sequence is 15 residues long. The CDR3 reads CASSATALSGNTIYF. DNA of the CDR3: TGTGCCAGCAGTGCGACAGCTCTCTCTGGAAACACCATATATTTT.

The chain couples TRBV28 to TRBJ1-4; D might be TRBD1 (5 bases). Trimming removed 3 bases at V and 6 bases at J, with 11 bases between. Germline loops: CDR1 MDHEN, CDR2 SYDVKM. CDR3 length: 14 amino acids. The CDR3 spells CASSFIGGDEKLFF. The CDR3 nucleotides are TGTGCCAGCAGTTTTATAGGAGGGGATGAAAAACTGTTTTTT.

The CDR3 DNA follows: TGTGCCAGCAGCCAAGTAGGAGAGGGCACAGATACGCAGTATTTT. Residues: CASSQVGEGTDTQYF. The genes are TRBV4-2 and TRBJ2-3; D is unresolved. The V gene's germline CDR1 is LGHNA and CDR2 YNFKEQ. With 1 base removed from V and 1 base from J, the gap between germline ends came to 9 bases. This CDR3 has 15 residues.